The 12 T cell receptor beta chains below were found in one sample sequenced in a study of vaccination and CD4 T cells after COVID-19. No antigen is known for these receptors. Sample treatment: approximately 9-day PBMC culture with coronavirus spike peptide pools or control peptides (ViraFEST assay). With the Oncomine TCR Beta short-read assay, DNA from cultured CD4+ T cells was sequenced. MiXCR, run by TCRdb on the PCR reads, gives a single entry per CDR3 protein. The data show some 10,000 distinct CDR3 sequences, about 55% seen once. The sequenced material came from CD4+ T cells from blood, cultured in vitro. The receptors here all came from a human donor who had recovered from COVID-19.

This clonotype was seen only a few times. This sequence joins TRBV21-1 and TRBJ1-2; the D call in the table, TRBD1, was not verified against the DNA. TRBV21-1 is tagged as a pseudogene. The CDR3 runs 15 residues. CDR3 DNA: TGTGCCAGCAGCAAAGTTGATCACAGGGCTTTCGGCTACACCTTC. Translation gives CASSKVDHRAFGYTF.

The rearrangement joins TRBV12-3 or TRBV12-4 to TRBJ1-1; D is unresolved. Trimming took 2 bases from V and 3 from J, leaving 7 bases between them. This CDR3 spans 13 amino acids. This CDR3 is CASSLSGYTEAFF. In nucleotides, the CDR3 is TGTGCCAGCAGTTTATCTGGCTACACTGAAGCTTTCTTT.

The V gene is TRBV20-1, the J gene TRBJ1-1; TRBD1 is a possible D gene (5 bases). Germline V gene lookup returns CDR1 DFQATT and CDR2 SNEGSKA (reference sequence). The CDR3 contains 14 residues. V gave up 5 bases and J gave up 1 base, with 14 bases separating them. CDR3 nucleotide sequence: TGCAGTGCTCCCACATTGACAGCGAACACTGAAGCTTTCTTT. This gives the protein CSAPTLTANTEAFF.

By sample share, this clonotype is medium-sized. The V gene is TRBV21-1, the J gene TRBJ2-5; the listed D gene, TRBD1, was not tested against the DNA. TRBV21-1 represents a pseudogene. The length of the CDR3 is 18 residues. The CDR3 region is CASSPSGDQGNPQETQYF. The CDR3, as DNA: TGTGCCAGCAGCCCCTCGGGGGACCAGGGGAACCCGCAAGAGACCCAGTACTTC.

V and J are TRBV20-1 and TRBJ1-6; D perhaps matches TRBD1 (5 bases). Trimming cost V 6 bases and J 9 bases, with 18 bases left between them. The CDR3 contains 14 residues. Germline V gene lookup returns CDR1 DFQATT and CDR2 SNEGSKA (reference sequence). The CDR3 spells CSARDSLRGSPLHF. CDR3 DNA sequence: TGCAGTGCCAGGGATTCCCTACGAGGTTCACCCCTCCACTTT.

The chain is built from TRBV7-2 and TRBJ1-2; the match to TRBD1 covers 7 bases. CDR3 length: 17 amino acids. Trimming cost V 0 bases and J 4 bases; bases outside gene matches: 11. Germline CDR1 reads SGHTA; CDR2 reads FQGNSA. The CDR3 DNA reads as TGTGCCAGCAGCTTAGCGGACCGACAGGGACATCCCTATGGCTACACCTTC. It yields the protein CASSLADRQGHPYGYTF.

The gene calls are TRBV27 and TRBJ1-5; D possibly corresponds to TRBD1 (6 bases). In germline, CDR1 is MNHEY, CDR2 SMNVEV (reference sequence). Trimming shortened V by 2 bases and J by 4 bases, and 12 bases separated the two germline ends. The CDR3 extends over 15 amino acids. For the CDR3, the DNA is TGTGCCAGCAGTTTAGTACAGGGCCTTAATCAGCCCCAGCATTTT. Translating it yields CASSLVQGLNQPQHF.

The chain couples TRBV10-3 to TRBJ1-1; D is unclear. Germline V gene sequence: CDR1 ENHRY, CDR2 SYGVKD. Trimming removed 0 bases from V and 0 bases from J, with 11 bases in between. The CDR3 has 16 amino acids. CDR3 loop: CAISESNVRMNTEAFF. The CDR3 DNA follows: TGTGCCATCAGTGAGTCGAACGTCAGAATGAACACTGAAGCTTTCTTT.

This clonotype was seen only a few times. The V gene is TRBV5-4, the J gene TRBJ2-3; D is perhaps TRBD1 (5 bases). Trimming left V 4 bases short and J 0 bases short, with 15 bases between. Germline V gives CDR1 SGHNT, CDR2 YYREEE (reference sequence). The CDR3 sequence is 16 residues long. CDR3 bases: TGTGCCAGCAGCCCTAATGGGCAGGGAAGCACAGATACGCAGTATTTT. Translation gives CASSPNGQGSTDTQYF.

V and J are TRBV6-1 and TRBJ1-4, with TRBD1 matching 7 bases. After removal of 6 bases from V and 2 bases from J, the junction contained 3 bases not matched to a gene. Germline assignment: CDR1 MNHNS and CDR2 SASEGT. This CDR3 spans 14 amino acids. CDR3 nucleotide sequence: TGTGCCAGCAGCTCCAGGGGGACTAATGAAAAACTGTTTTTT. It is translated as CASSSRGTNEKLFF.

The genes are TRBV7-9 and TRBJ2-1; D is uncertain. V shed 6 bases and J shed 9 bases, with 12 bases lying between them. The CDR3 runs to 12 residues. Germline lookup yields CDR1 SEHNR and CDR2 FQNEAQ (reference sequence). The CDR3 DNA is TGTGCCAGCAGTAGGACGGCCCGTGAGCAGTTCTTC. Translation gives CASSRTAREQFF.

J is TRBJ1-5 and V is TRBV4-2; unclear D gene. Trimming left V 1 base short and J 5 bases short, with 6 bases between. Germline CDR1 reads LGHNA; CDR2 reads YNFKEQ. The CDR3 extends over 13 amino acids. Here the CDR3 reads CASSQGLHQPQHF. The CDR3 DNA reads TGTGCCAGCAGCCAAGGGTTACATCAGCCCCAGCATTTT.